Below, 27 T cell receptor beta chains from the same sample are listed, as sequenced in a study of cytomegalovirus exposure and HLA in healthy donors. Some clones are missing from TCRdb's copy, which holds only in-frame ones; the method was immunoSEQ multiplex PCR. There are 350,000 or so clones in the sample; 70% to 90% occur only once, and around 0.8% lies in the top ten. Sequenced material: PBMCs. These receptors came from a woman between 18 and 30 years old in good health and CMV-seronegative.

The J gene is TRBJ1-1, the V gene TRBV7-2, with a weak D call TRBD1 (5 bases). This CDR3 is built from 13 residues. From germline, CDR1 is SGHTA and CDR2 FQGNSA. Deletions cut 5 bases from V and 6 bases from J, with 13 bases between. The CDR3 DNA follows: TGTGCCAGCAGCAACACGCAGGGCGCTGAAGCTTTCTTT. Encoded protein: CASSNTQGAEAFF. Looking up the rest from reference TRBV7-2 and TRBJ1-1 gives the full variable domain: GAGVSQSPSNKVTEKGKDVELRCDPISGHTALYWYRQSLGQGLEFLIYFQGNSAPDKSGLPSDRFSAERTGGSVSTLTIQRTQQEDSAVYLCASSNTQGAEAFFGQGTRLTVV.

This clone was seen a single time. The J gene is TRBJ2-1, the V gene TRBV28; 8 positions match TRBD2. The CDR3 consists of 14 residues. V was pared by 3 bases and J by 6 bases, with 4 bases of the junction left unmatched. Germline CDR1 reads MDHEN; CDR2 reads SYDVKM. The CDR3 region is CASSFWAGGNEQFF. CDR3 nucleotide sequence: TGTGCCAGCAGTTTCTGGGCGGGGGGCAATGAGCAGTTCTTC.

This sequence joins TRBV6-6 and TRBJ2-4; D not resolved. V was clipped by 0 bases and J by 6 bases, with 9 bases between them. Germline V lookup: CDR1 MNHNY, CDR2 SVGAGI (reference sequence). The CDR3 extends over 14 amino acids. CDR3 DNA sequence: TGTGCCAGCAGTTACTCGTCAGTTACAAACATTCAGTACTTC. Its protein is CASSYSSVTNIQYF.

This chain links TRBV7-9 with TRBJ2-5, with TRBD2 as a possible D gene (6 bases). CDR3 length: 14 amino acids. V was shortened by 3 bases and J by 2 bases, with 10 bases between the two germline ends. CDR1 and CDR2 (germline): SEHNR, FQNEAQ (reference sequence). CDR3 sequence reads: CASSLFAGQETQYF. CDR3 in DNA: TGTGCCAGCAGCTTGTTCGCGGGGCAAGAGACCCAGTACTTC.

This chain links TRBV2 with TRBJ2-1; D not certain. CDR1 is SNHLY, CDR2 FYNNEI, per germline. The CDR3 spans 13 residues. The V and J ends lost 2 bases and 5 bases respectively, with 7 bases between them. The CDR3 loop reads CASSERHDNEQFF. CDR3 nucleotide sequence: TGTGCCAGCAGTGAAAGACATGACAATGAGCAGTTCTTC.

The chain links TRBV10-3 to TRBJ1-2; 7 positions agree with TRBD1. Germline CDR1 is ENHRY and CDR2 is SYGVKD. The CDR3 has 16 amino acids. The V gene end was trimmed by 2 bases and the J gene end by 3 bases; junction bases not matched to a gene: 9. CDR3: CAISEANRGTDYGYTF. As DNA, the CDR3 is TGTGCCATCAGTGAGGCAAACAGGGGTACGGACTATGGCTACACCTTC.

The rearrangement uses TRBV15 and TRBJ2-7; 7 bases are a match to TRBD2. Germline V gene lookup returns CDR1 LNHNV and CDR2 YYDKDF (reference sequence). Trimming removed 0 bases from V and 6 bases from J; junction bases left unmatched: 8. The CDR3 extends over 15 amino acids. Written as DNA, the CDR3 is TGTGCCACCAGCAGAGATGGCGGCGGGAGTCTCGAGCAGTACTTC. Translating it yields CATSRDGGGSLEQYF.

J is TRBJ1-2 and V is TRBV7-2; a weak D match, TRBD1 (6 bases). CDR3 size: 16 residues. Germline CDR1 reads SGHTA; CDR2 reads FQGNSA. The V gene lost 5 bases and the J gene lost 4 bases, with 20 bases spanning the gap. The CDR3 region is CASSPFGQGQGYGYTF. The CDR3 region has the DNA TGTGCCAGCAGCCCCTTTGGGCAGGGGCAGGGCTATGGCTACACCTTC.

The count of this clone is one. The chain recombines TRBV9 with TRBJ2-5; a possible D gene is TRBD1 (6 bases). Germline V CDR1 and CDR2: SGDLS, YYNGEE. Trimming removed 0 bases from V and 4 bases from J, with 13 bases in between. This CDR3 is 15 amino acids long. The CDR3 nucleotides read TGTGCCAGCAGCGTAGCCGATGGGGGCTTAGAGACCCAGTACTTC. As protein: CASSVADGGLETQYF.

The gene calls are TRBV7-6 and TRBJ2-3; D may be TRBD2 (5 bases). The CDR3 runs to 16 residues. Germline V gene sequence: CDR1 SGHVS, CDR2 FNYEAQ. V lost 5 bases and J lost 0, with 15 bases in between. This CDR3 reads CASSLESGPSTDTQYF. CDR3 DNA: TGTGCCAGCAGCCTCGAAAGCGGCCCTAGCACAGATACGCAGTATTTT.

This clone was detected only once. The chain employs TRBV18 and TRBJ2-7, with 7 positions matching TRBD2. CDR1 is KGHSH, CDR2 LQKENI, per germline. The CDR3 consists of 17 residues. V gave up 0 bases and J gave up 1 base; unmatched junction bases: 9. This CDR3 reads CASSPPIAGYRSYEQYF. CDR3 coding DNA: TGTGCCAGCTCACCACCGATAGCGGGCTACCGATCCTACGAGCAGTACTTC.

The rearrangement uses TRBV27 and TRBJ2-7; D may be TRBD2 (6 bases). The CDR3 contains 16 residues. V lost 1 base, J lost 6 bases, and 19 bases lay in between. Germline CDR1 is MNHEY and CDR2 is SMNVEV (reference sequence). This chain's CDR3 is CASSLWGRLEVGEQYF. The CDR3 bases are TGTGCCAGCAGTTTATGGGGCCGACTAGAAGTGGGCGAGCAGTACTTC.

CDR3 loop: CASTGSRVPDGELFF. In DNA form, the CDR3 reads TGTGCCAGCACCGGTAGCAGGGTTCCTGATGGGGAGCTGTTTTTT. The chain is built from TRBV27 and TRBJ2-2, with D perhaps matching TRBD1 (5 bases). This CDR3 comprises 15 residues. Deletions cut 7 bases from V and 8 bases from J, with 20 bases between. The germline gives CDR1 MNHEY, CDR2 SMNVEV (reference sequence).

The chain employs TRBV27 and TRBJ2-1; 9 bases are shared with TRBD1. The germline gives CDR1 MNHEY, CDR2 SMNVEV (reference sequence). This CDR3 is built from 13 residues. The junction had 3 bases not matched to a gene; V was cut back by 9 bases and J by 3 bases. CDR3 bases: TGTGCCAGTGGGACAGGGATCTACAATGAGCAGTTCTTC. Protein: CASGTGIYNEQFF.

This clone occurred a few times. The CDR3 nucleotides read TGTGCCAGCAGACATGGGACAGATTCCAACTATGGCTACACCTTC. Translated, it gives CASRHGTDSNYGYTF. The V gene is TRBV5-4, the J gene TRBJ1-2; 7 nucleotides line up with TRBD1. Germline CDR1 is SGHNT and CDR2 is YYREEE (reference sequence). The length of the CDR3 is 15 residues. J gave up 2 bases and V 5 bases, and 9 bases lay outside the gene matches.

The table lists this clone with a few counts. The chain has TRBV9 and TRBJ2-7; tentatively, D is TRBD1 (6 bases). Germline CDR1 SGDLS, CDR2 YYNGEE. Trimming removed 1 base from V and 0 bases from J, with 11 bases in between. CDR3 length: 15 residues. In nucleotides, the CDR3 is TGTGCCAGCAGCGTAACAGGGACACCCTCCTACGAGCAGTACTTC. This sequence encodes CASSVTGTPSYEQYF. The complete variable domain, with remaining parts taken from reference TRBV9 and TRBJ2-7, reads DSGVTQTPKHLITATGQRVTLRCSPRSGDLSVYWYQQSLDQGLQFLIQYYNGEERAKGNILERFSAQQFPDLHSELNLSSLELGDSALYFCASSVTGTPSYEQYFGPGTRLTVT.

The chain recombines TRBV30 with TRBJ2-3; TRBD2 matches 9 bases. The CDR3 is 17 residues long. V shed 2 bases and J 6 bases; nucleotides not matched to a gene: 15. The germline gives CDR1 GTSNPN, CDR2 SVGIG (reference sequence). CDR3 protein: CAWSPLAGQTGMDTQYF. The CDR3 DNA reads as TGTGCCTGGAGTCCCCTAGCGGGACAAACCGGAATGGATACGCAGTATTTT.

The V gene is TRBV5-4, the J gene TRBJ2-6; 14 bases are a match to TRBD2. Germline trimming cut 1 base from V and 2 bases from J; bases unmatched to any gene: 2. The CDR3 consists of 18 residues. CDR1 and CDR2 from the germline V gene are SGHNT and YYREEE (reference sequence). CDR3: CASSLLGLAGAGANVLTF. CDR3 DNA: TGTGCCAGCAGCTTGTTGGGACTAGCGGGAGCTGGGGCCAACGTCCTGACTTTC.

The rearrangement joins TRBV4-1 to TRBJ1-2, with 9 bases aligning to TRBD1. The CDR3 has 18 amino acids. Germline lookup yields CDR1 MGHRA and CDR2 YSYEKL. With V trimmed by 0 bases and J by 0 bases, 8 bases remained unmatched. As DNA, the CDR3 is TGCGCCAGCAGCCAAGAAGGGACAGGGTTTGGGCCTAACTATGGCTACACCTTC. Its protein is CASSQEGTGFGPNYGYTF.

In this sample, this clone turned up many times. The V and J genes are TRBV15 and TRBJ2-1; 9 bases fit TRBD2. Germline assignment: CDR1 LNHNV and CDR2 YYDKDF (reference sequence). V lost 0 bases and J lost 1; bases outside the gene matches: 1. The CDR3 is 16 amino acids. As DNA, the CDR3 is TGTGCCACCAGCAGAGATGCGGGAGGGTCCTACAATGAGCAGTTCTTC. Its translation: CATSRDAGGSYNEQFF.

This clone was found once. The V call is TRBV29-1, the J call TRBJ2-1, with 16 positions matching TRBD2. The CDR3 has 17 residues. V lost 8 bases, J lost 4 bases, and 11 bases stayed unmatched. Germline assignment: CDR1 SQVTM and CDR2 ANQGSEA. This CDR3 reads CSMPGLAGGPVYNEQFF. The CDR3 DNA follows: TGCAGCATGCCGGGACTAGCGGGAGGGCCTGTGTACAATGAGCAGTTCTTC.

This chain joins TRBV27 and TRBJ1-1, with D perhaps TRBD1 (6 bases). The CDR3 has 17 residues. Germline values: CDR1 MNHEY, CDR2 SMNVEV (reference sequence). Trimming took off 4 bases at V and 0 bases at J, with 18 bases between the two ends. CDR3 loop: CASSWLRPGHVNTEAFF. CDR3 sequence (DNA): TGTGCCAGCAGTTGGCTCCGTCCGGGACATGTGAACACTGAAGCTTTCTTT.

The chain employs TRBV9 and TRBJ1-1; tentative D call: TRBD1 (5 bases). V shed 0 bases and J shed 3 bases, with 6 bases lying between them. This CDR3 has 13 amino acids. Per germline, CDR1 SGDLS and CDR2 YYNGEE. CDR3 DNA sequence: TGTGCCAGCAGCGTAGGACAGTACACTGAAGCTTTCTTT. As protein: CASSVGQYTEAFF.

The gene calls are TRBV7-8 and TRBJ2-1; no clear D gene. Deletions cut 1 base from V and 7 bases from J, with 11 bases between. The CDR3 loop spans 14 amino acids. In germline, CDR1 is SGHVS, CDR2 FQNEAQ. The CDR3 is CASSLDPIGNEQFF. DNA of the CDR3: TGTGCCAGCAGCTTAGATCCGATCGGGAATGAGCAGTTCTTC.

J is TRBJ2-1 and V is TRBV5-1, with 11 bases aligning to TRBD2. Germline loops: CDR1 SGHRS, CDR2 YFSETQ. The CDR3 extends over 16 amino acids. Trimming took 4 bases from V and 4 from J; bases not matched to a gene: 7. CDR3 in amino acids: CASSQLAGVDYNEQFF. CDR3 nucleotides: TGCGCCAGCAGCCAACTAGCGGGAGTGGATTACAATGAGCAGTTCTTC.

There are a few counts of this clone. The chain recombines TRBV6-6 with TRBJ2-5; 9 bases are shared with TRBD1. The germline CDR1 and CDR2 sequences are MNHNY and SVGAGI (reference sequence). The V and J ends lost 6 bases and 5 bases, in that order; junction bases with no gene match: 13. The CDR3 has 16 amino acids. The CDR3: CASRDPGQGISETQYF. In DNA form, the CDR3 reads TGTGCCAGCAGGGACCCGGGACAGGGTATCTCGGAGACCCAGTACTTC.

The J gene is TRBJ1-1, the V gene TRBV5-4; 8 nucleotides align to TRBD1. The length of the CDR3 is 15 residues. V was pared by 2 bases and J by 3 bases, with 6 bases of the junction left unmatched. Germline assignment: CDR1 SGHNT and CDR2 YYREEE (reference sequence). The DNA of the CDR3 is TGTGCCAGCAGCTTTAACACAGGGGGGTACACTGAAGCTTTCTTT. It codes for CASSFNTGGYTEAFF.